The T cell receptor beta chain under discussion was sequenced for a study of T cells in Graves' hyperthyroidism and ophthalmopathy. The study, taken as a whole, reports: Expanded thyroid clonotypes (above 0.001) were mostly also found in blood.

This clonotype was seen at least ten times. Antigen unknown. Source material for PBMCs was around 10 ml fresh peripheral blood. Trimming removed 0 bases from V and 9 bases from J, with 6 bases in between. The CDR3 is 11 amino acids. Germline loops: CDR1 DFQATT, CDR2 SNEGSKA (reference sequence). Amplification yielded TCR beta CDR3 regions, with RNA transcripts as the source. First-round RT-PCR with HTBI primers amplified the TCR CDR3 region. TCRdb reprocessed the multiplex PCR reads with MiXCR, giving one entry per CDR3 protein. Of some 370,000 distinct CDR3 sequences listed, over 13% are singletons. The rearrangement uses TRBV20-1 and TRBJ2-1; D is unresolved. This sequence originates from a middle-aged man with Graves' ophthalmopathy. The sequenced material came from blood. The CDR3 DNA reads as TGCAGTGCTAGAGATCATGGTGAGCAGTTCTTC. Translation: CSARDHGEQFF.